Described below is a single T cell receptor (beta chain) sequence and its context. The antigen it recognizes is unknown. Per-base qualities were not stored, and no clone one base away is much larger. TCRbeta CDR3 regions were amplified from genomic DNA by means of the immunoSEQ Assay, a bias-controlled multiplex PCR. The paper's data handling went like this. Within the assay, amplification of reference gene primers was used to estimate how many nucleated cells each sample contained. To quantify the absolute abundance of each unique TCRbeta CDR3 rearrangement, sequence reads were collapsed and filtered. For each sample, productive Simpson clonality was calculated as the square root of Simpson's diversity index across productive rearrangements. As stored in TCRdb, this immuneACCESS dataset retains in-frame rearrangements with V and J assigned. A fraction of the clones does not appear; measured against another copy, unresolved V genes explain less than half of the discrepancy, and the remainder lacks a known reason. The V and J calls and clone size are taken from that table; D and trimming were inferred from the DNA. This sample lists some 230,000 clones; roughly 80% were detected once. The top ten clones comprise approximately 5.1% of the sample.

A second Seattle source provided samples from volunteer blood donors who had recovered from COVID-19. The collaborating institutions used their own protocols to collect whole blood in K2EDTA tubes. For TCRbeta analysis, collaborators shipped samples in one of three forms: frozen whole blood, isolated PBMCs, or DNA extracted from either of those sample types. Reading from cysteine to phenylalanine, the CDR3 counts 14 amino acids. The sequence is cut down to CDR3 DNA, 42 bases in frame from base 1. Per the germline V gene (reference sequence), LNHNV is the CDR1 and YYDKDF is the CDR2. Between the V and J ends, shortened by 0 bases and 6 bases respectively, the junction contains 11 bases. The sample comes from a study of blood T cell repertoires in COVID-19 (dated by TCRdb to the early 2020s). At the level of the whole study: The collaborator samples originated in the United States, Italy and Spain and spanned the acute and convalescent phases of COVID-19. Samples were obtained from the ongoing ImmuneRACE study (first 160 participants) and from about 1,300 subjects provided by 6 global collaborators. Where available, HLA class I and class II types were obtained from metadata supplied by the sample provider rather than from assay-based typing. The repertoires were released in a freely available public database intended as a resource for research on the immune response to SARS-CoV-2. The dataset comprised deeply sampled blood TCRbeta repertoires from subjects exposed to, actively infected with, or recovered from COVID-19. Sample metadata almost always included a de-identified subject ID, COVID-19 status, age in years and sex. The material from the prospective study consisted of cDNA or gDNA derived from T cells, B-cell-depleted T cells, or PBMCs. What the study reported, not specific to this receptor: How much clinical and demographic metadata was included differed by source and by participant, and the metadata was provided uncurated.

The sample comprised peripheral blood. The rearranged segments are TRBV15 and TRBJ1-2, with TRBD1 tentatively as D gene (6 bases match). This TCR was recovered from a woman aged 55-70 years who had recovered from COVID-19. The CDR3 corresponds to CATSRDPQGHGYTF. The nucleotide sequence is given as TGTGCCACCAGCAGAGATCCACAGGGTCATGGCTACACCTTC. When the CDR3 is completed using the reference TRBV15 and TRBJ1-2 genes on either side, the full variable domain is DAMVIQNPRYQVTQFGKPVTLSCSQTLNHNVMYWYQQKSSQAPKLLFHYYDKDFNNEADTPDNFQSRRPNTSFCFLDIRSPGLGDTAMYLCATSRDPQGHGYTFGSGTRLTVV.